This T cell receptor (beta chain) was identified during a study of blood T cells in healthy people across ages. Then a second PCR, running about 6 to 12 cycles, was carried out with a sample-barcoded 5' primer and a J-beta primer mix. TCRdb re-called the 5' RACE reads through MiXCR, storing one row per CDR3 protein. The table includes 580,000 or so distinct CDR3 sequences, around half detected once. CDR3 size: 13 residues. CDR1 and CDR2 (germline): SQVTM, ANQGSEA. The V and J ends lost 7 bases and 5 bases, in that order; junction bases with no gene match: 7. What was sequenced was blood. The chain uses TRBV29-1 and TRBJ2-3; 9 bases agree with TRBD2. The receptor was isolated from a man older than 75 in good health. The CDR3 spells CSEKTSGGDTQYF. CDR3 DNA sequence: TGCAGCGAAAAGACTAGCGGCGGAGATACGCAGTATTTT.